Below, one TCR beta chain is given with its context. These data are taken from a study of blood T cell repertoires in COVID-19. Study-wide background: COVID-19 samples collected from the United States, Italy and Spain covered acute and convalescent phases.

Trimming left V 0 bases short and J 11 bases short, with 14 bases between. Germline CDR1 is SGHRS and CDR2 is YFSETQ. The CDR3 is made up of 13 amino acids. Only in-frame clones appear in the TCRdb table, and some are missing; sequencing was by immunoSEQ multiplex PCR. The profile shows about 220,000 clones, approximately 85% of them singletons. This receptor was obtained from a woman between 65 and 79 years old with COVID-19, enrolled during active disease. This chain connects TRBV5-1 to TRBJ1-1; tentative D call: TRBD1 (5 bases). Sequences were obtained from peripheral blood. CDR3 in DNA: TGCGCCAGCAGCTTGGACAGGCCCTCGAGGGCTTTCTTT. Amino acid sequence: CASSLDRPSRAFF.